Sequencing of this T cell receptor beta chain was carried out in a study of PD-L1 blockade in urothelial cancer. Templates that were synthetic TCR analogs were spiked into each PCR. Profiled with immunoSEQ multiplex PCR; TCRdb holds only in-frame clones, not every one. The sample carries tens of thousands of clones, approximately 77% recorded once. This CDR3 has 14 amino acids. V shed 6 bases and J 5 bases; nucleotides not matched to a gene: 9. Germline CDR1 is MDHEN and CDR2 is SYDVKM. The time point: pretreatment peripheral blood. The source material was PBMCs, sampled around atezolizumab (anti-PD-L1) treatment. The chain uses TRBV28 and TRBJ2-7; TRBD2 agrees at 8 bases. The receptor comes from an older man with urothelial cancer. The CDR3, as DNA: TGTGCCAGCAGCTCCTCCGGGGGGGCTAACGAGCAGTACTTC. It encodes CASSSSGGANEQYF. The whole variable domain, remainder taken from reference TRBV28 and TRBJ2-7, is DVKVTQSSRYLVKRTGEKVFLECVQDMDHENMFWYRQDPGLGLRLIYFSYDVKMKEKGDIPEGYSVSREKKERFSLILESASTNQTSMYLCASSSSGGANEQYFGPGTRLTVT.